This T cell receptor (beta chain) was recovered during a study of T cells in Graves' hyperthyroidism and ophthalmopathy. Study background: Sampling of peripheral blood happened at initial diagnosis, prior to any treatment.

Amplification of TCR beta CDR3 regions used RNA as the template. When the TCR CDR3 underwent first-round RT-PCR, the HTBI primer set was used. TCRdb reanalysed the multiplex PCR reads using MiXCR and keeps one entry per CDR3 protein. Of around 610,000 distinct CDR3 sequences in the sample, roughly 14% were seen once. CDR1 is LNHDA, CDR2 SQIVND, per germline (reference sequence). Trimming stripped 3 bases from V and 5 bases from J, with 13 bases between. CDR3 length: 14 residues. The sequence derives from a woman between 35 and 50 years old with Graves' ophthalmopathy. V and J are TRBV19 and TRBJ1-1, with D possibly being TRBD1 (6 bases). The sequencing input was blood. The CDR3 region has the DNA TGTGCCAGTAGTATGCGGGGGCGCGGAACTGAAGCTTTCTTT. Protein: CASSMRGRGTEAFF.